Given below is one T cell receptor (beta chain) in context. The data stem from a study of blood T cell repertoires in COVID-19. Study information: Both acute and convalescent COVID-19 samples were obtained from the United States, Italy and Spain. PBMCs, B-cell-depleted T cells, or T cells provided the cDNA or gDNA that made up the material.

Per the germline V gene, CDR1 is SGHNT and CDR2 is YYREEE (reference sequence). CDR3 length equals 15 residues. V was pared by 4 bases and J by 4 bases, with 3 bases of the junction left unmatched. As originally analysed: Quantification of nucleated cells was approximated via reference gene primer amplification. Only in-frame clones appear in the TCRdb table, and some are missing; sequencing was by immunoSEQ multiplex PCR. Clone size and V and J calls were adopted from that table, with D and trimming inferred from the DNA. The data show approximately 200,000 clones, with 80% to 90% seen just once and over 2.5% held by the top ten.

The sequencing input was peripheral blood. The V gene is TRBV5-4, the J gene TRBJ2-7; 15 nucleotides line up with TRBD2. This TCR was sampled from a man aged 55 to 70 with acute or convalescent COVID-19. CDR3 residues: CASSEGLAGGYEQYF. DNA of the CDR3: TGTGCCAGCAGCGAGGGACTAGCGGGAGGATACGAGCAGTACTTC.